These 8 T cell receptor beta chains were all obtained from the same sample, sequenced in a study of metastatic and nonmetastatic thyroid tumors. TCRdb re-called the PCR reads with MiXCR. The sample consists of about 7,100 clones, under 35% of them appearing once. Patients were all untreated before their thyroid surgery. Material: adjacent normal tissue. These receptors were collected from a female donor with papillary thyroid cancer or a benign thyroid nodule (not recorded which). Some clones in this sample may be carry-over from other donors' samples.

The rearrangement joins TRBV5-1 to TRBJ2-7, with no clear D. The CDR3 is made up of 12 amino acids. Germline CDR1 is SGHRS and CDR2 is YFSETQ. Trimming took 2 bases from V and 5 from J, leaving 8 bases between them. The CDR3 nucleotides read TGCGCCAGCAGCTTCCAGGTCCACGAGCAGTACTTC. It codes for CASSFQVHEQYF.

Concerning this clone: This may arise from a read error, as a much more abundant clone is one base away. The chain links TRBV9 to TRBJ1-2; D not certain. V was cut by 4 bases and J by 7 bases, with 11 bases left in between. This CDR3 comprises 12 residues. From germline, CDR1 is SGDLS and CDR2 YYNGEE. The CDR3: CASSQEDCGYTF. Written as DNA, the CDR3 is TGTGCCAGCAGCCAAGAGGACTGTGGCTACACCTTC.

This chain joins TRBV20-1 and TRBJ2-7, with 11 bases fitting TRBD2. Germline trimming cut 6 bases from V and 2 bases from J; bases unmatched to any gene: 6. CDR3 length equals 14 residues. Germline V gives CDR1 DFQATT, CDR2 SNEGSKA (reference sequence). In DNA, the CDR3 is TGCAGTGCCCCCTTAGCGGGAGGGACCTACGAGCAGTACTTC. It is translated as CSAPLAGGTYEQYF.

The CDR3: CASTSGYEQYF. The CDR3 bases are TGTGCCAGCACCTCTGGGTACGAGCAGTACTTC. The rearrangement uses TRBV27 and TRBJ2-7, with D unclear. CDR3 length: 11 residues. The V end was cut by 7 bases, the J end by 4 bases, with 8 bases between. Germline V gives CDR1 MNHEY, CDR2 SMNVEV (reference sequence).

CDR3: CASSLVGQGVIYEQYF. The CDR3 DNA sequence: TGTGCCAGCAGCTTAGTAGGACAGGGGGTGATCTACGAGCAGTACTTC. The chain joins TRBV11-2 to TRBJ2-7; 10 positions match TRBD1. CDR3 length: 16 amino acids. Germline CDR1 and CDR2: SGHAT and FQNNGV. Trimming cost V 1 base and J 3 bases; bases outside gene matches: 6.

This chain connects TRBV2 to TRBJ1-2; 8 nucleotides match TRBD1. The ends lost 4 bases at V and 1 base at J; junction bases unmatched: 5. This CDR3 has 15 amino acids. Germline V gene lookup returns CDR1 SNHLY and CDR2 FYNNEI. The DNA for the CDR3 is TGTGCCAGCAGTGCCGGGACAGGTTTTAACTATGGCTACACCTTC. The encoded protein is CASSAGTGFNYGYTF.

This CDR3 reads CASSLGRGGTGLLSYEQYF. The CDR3 DNA sequence: TGTGCCAGCAGCTTAGGCCGAGGTGGGACAGGTCTTCTCTCCTACGAGCAGTACTTC. This chain connects TRBV11-2 to TRBJ2-7; 8 bases map to TRBD1. The CDR3 contains 19 residues. Germline V gene lookup returns CDR1 SGHAT and CDR2 FQNNGV. The J segment lost 0 bases and the V segment lost 1 base, leaving 14 bases of the junction unmatched.

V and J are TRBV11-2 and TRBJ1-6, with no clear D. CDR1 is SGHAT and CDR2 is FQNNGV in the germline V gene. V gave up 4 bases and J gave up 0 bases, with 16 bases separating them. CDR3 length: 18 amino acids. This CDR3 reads CASSSPGGFSSYNSPLHF. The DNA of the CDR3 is TGTGCCAGCAGCTCCCCAGGCGGCTTCAGCTCCTATAATTCACCCCTCCACTTT.